The next 19 T cell receptor beta chains were all read from a single sample in a study of shared clonotypes between healthy human individuals. Measured with immunoSEQ multiplex PCR; TCRdb has only the in-frame clones, and not every one. The sample consists of approximately 840,000 clones, about 96% of them appearing once. The naive CD8 subset, CD45RO-negative cells positively selected for CCR7, excluded terminally differentiated effector memory CD45RA+ cells. Material: naive CD8+ T cells sorted from blood. These receptors were collected from a man aged 25-45 years in good health.

The V and J genes are TRBV14 and TRBJ2-3, with TRBD2 as a possible D gene (5 bases). The CDR3 runs to 15 residues. Trimming removed 1 base at V and 6 bases at J, with 14 bases between. Germline V CDR1 and CDR2: SGHDN, FVKESK. The CDR3 is CASSQGKRNRDTQYF. For the CDR3, the DNA is TGTGCCAGCAGCCAAGGCAAGCGGAACCGGGATACGCAGTATTTT. Together with reference TRBV14 and TRBJ2-3, the CDR3 gives the full variable domain: EAGVTQFPSHSVIEKGQTVTLRCDPISGHDNLYWYRRVMGKEIKFLLHFVKESKQDESGMPNNRFLAERTGGTYSTLKVQPAELEDSGVYFCASSQGKRNRDTQYFGPGTRLTVL.

The chain uses TRBV5-4 and TRBJ2-1; TRBD2 matches 11 bases. The V and J ends lost 0 bases and 4 bases, in that order; junction bases with no gene match: 3. The CDR3 has 16 residues. The germline gives CDR1 SGHNT, CDR2 YYREEE (reference sequence). The CDR3 protein is CASSLVLAGGYNEQFF. The CDR3 bases are TGTGCCAGCAGCTTGGTCCTAGCGGGGGGTTACAATGAGCAGTTCTTC.

The rearrangement joins TRBV4-1 to TRBJ1-2; D is ambiguous. This CDR3 contains 16 residues. Per germline, CDR1 MGHRA and CDR2 YSYEKL. The V and J ends lost 1 base and 7 bases respectively, with 19 bases between them. CDR3 in DNA: TGCGCCAGCAGCCAAGTCGGAAGTACGCCTGGTGGTGGCTACACCTTC. Its translation is CASSQVGSTPGGGYTF.

V and J are TRBV5-1 and TRBJ2-1; D gene ambiguous. Germline CDR1 is SGHRS and CDR2 is YFSETQ. The CDR3 spans 12 residues. With 7 bases removed from V and 4 bases from J, the gap between germline ends came to 9 bases. The chain's CDR3 is CASRFRYNEQFF. The CDR3 nucleotides are TGCGCCAGCCGGTTTCGATACAATGAGCAGTTCTTC.

The chain joins TRBV7-9 to TRBJ2-1; 13 bases fit TRBD2. The length of the CDR3 is 16 residues. Germline V gene sequence: CDR1 SEHNR, CDR2 FQNEAQ (reference sequence). J gave up 5 bases and V 5 bases, and 6 bases lay outside the gene matches. Here the CDR3 DNA reads TGTGCCAGCAGCCCCAGGACTAGCGGGAGTCACAATGAGCAGTTCTTC. Amino acid sequence: CASSPRTSGSHNEQFF.

This chain uses TRBV7-9 with TRBJ1-4; D not resolved. Between the trimmed V and J ends, which lost 3 bases and 8 bases, there was a span of 19 bases. This CDR3 spans 16 amino acids. From germline, CDR1 is SEHNR and CDR2 FQNEAQ (reference sequence). CDR3 DNA sequence: TGTGCCAGCAGCTTTTTCATTGGTGGATTCTGGGAAAAACTGTTTTTT. It yields the protein CASSFFIGGFWEKLFF.

The rearrangement links TRBV19 to TRBJ1-2; tentative D call: TRBD1 (6 bases). Germline V lookup: CDR1 LNHDA, CDR2 SQIVND (reference sequence). This CDR3 contains 15 residues. V gave up 3 bases and J gave up 4 bases, with 15 bases separating them. The CDR3 DNA reads as TGTGCCAGTAGTATTTATGGGGGGCCTGGCTATGGCTACACCTTC. Its protein product is CASSIYGGPGYGYTF.

V usage is TRBV27 and J usage is TRBJ2-3; D remains ambiguous. The CDR3 extends over 15 amino acids. V lost 4 bases and J lost 1, with 12 bases in between. Germline CDR1 reads MNHEY; CDR2 reads SMNVEV (reference sequence). The CDR3 loop is CASSWTHQGTDTQYF. The CDR3 DNA follows: TGTGCCAGCAGTTGGACCCACCAGGGCACAGATACGCAGTATTTT.

The genes are TRBV28 and TRBJ2-3, with TRBD1 identical over 9 bases. The junction had 9 bases not matched to a gene; V was cut back by 8 bases and J by 3 bases. The CDR3 loop spans 15 amino acids. Germline V CDR1 and CDR2: MDHEN, SYDVKM. The CDR3 loop reads CASQTDRGLTDTQYF. The CDR3 nucleotides read TGTGCCAGCCAAACAGACAGGGGGTTAACAGATACGCAGTATTTT. Combining the CDR3 with reference TRBV28 and TRBJ2-3 gives the whole variable domain DVKVTQSSRYLVKRTGEKVFLECVQDMDHENMFWYRQDPGLGLRLIYFSYDVKMKEKGDIPEGYSVSREKKERFSLILESASTNQTSMYLCASQTDRGLTDTQYFGPGTRLTVL.

The rearrangement joins TRBV11-2 to TRBJ2-1; 16 nucleotides align to TRBD2. With V trimmed by 5 bases and J by 10 bases, 8 bases remained unmatched. Germline V gene data show CDR1 as SGHAT and CDR2 as FQNNGV. CDR3 size: 16 residues. The CDR3 sequence: CASSLPGLAGGREQFF. The CDR3 nucleotides are TGTGCCAGCAGCCTTCCGGGACTAGCGGGAGGGCGGGAGCAGTTCTTC. The full variable domain, with the rest looked up from reference TRBV11-2 and TRBJ2-1, is EAGVAQSPRYKIIEKRQSVAFWCNPISGHATLYWYQQILGQGPKLLIQFQNNGVVDDSQLPKDRFSAERLKGVDSTLKIQPAKLEDSAVYLCASSLPGLAGGREQFFGPGTRLTVL.

This rearrangement joins TRBV6-5 to TRBJ2-5; 7 bases fit TRBD1. After removal of 2 bases from V and 3 bases from J, the junction contained 6 bases not matched to a gene. The CDR3 is 15 residues long. Germline values: CDR1 MNHEY, CDR2 SVGAGI. The CDR3 loop is CASSYGLTGEETQYF. CDR3 nucleotides: TGTGCCAGCAGTTACGGGTTAACAGGGGAAGAGACCCAGTACTTC.

CDR3 sequence: CSVVGNGGELFF. For the CDR3, the DNA is TGCAGCGTTGTAGGGAACGGGGGGGAGCTGTTTTTT. V and J are TRBV29-1 and TRBJ2-2, with D uncertain. With 4 bases removed from V and 8 bases from J, the gap between germline ends came to 11 bases. The CDR3 extends over 12 amino acids. CDR1 and CDR2 from the germline V gene are SQVTM and ANQGSEA.

For this clone: The same CDR3 can be traced to other DNA sequences in this sample. The chain links TRBV9 to TRBJ2-3, with D perhaps matching TRBD2 (5 bases). The CDR3 is made up of 15 amino acids. The V gene lost 3 bases and the J gene lost 0 bases, with 11 bases spanning the gap. Germline V gene lookup returns CDR1 SGDLS and CDR2 YYNGEE. For the CDR3, the DNA is TGTGCCAGCAGCGAGAGCGGAATAAGCACAGATACGCAGTATTTT. Protein product: CASSESGISTDTQYF. The full variable domain, with the rest looked up from reference TRBV9 and TRBJ2-3, is DSGVTQTPKHLITATGQRVTLRCSPRSGDLSVYWYQQSLDQGLQFLIQYYNGEERAKGNILERFSAQQFPDLHSELNLSSLELGDSALYFCASSESGISTDTQYFGPGTRLTVL.

This chain uses TRBV28 with TRBJ2-7; 8 bases match TRBD1. CDR1 is MDHEN, CDR2 SYDVKM, per germline. The CDR3 length is 15 residues. The V gene end was trimmed by 2 bases and the J gene end by 2 bases; junction bases not matched to a gene: 5. Here the CDR3 DNA reads TGTGCCAGCAGTTTACCCCGACAGGGGACCTACGAGCAGTACTTC. Amino acid sequence: CASSLPRQGTYEQYF.

As for this clone: This specimen includes other DNA sequences encoding the same CDR3. This chain uses TRBV27 with TRBJ2-2, with D tentatively TRBD2 (7 bases). The CDR3 has 14 residues. Trimming removed 5 bases from V and 5 bases from J, with 12 bases in between. Germline lookup yields CDR1 MNHEY and CDR2 SMNVEV (reference sequence). The CDR3, as DNA: TGTGCCAGCAGTCTACAGGGAGGGACCGGGGAGCTGTTTTTT. It translates to CASSLQGGTGELFF.

J is TRBJ2-5 and V is TRBV7-9; D is unresolved. Per germline, CDR1 SEHNR and CDR2 FQNEAQ (reference sequence). Trimming pared 1 base from V and 0 bases from J, leaving 9 bases between. The CDR3 is made up of 15 amino acids. The CDR3: CASSLVVEDQETQYF. CDR3 coding DNA: TGTGCCAGCAGCTTAGTCGTGGAAGACCAAGAGACCCAGTACTTC.

The chain recombines TRBV9 with TRBJ2-7; D gene uncertain. V was cut by 4 bases and J by 6 bases, with 11 bases left in between. This CDR3 is built from 12 residues. Germline V lookup: CDR1 SGDLS, CDR2 YYNGEE. This CDR3 reads CASSPTHAEQYF. CDR3 DNA sequence: TGTGCCAGCAGCCCGACACATGCCGAGCAGTACTTC.

The chain carries TRBV6-6 and TRBJ2-7; 8 bases align to TRBD1. CDR1 MNHNY and CDR2 SVGAGI come from the germline V gene (reference sequence). The CDR3 contains 16 residues. The junction had 6 bases not matched to a gene; V was cut back by 0 bases and J by 2 bases. In nucleotides, the CDR3 is TGTGCCAGCAGTTACTCGATAGCAGGGGGCACCTACGAGCAGTACTTC. This sequence encodes CASSYSIAGGTYEQYF.

The CDR3 nucleotides read TGTGCCAGCAGCCCTGCTACGGGAACTAGCACAGATACGCAGTATTTT. Protein product: CASSPATGTSTDTQYF. The rearrangement joins TRBV5-4 to TRBJ2-3, with D perhaps matching TRBD2 (5 bases). This CDR3 is built from 16 residues. Trimming cost V 4 bases and J 0 bases, with 15 bases left between them. The V gene's germline CDR1 is SGHNT and CDR2 YYREEE (reference sequence).